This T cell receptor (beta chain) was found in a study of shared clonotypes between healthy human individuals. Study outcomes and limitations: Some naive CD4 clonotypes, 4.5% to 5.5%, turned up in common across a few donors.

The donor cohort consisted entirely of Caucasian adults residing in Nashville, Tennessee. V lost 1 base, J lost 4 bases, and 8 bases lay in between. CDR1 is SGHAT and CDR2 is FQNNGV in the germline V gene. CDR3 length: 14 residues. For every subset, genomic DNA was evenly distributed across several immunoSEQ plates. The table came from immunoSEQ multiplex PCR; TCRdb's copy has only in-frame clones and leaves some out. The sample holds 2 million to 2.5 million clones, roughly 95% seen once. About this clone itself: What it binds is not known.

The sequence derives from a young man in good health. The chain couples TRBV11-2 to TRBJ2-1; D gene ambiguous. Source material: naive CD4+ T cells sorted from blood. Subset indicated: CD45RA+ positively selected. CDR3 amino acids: CASSLGVSYNEQFF. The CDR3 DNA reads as TGTGCCAGCAGCTTAGGAGTTTCGTACAATGAGCAGTTCTTC.